The clone carrying this T cell receptor (beta chain) showed up just a few times. Its antigen is unknown. Time point indicated: sample taken at primary tumor resection. Whole RNA, which was extracted from tumor, nontumor lung tissue or frozen PBMC, was sequenced without any cell sorting. Samples were donated by 72 untreated early-stage non-small cell lung cancer patients. This sample stems from a study of spatial heterogeneity in lung cancer. Findings and caveats of the study: Ubiquitous expanded tumor TCRs showed up in blood more at resection than follow-up.

Trimming pared 7 bases from V and 6 bases from J, leaving 14 bases between. This CDR3 is 13 amino acids long. Germline CDR1 and CDR2: SNHLY and FYNNEI. TCR cDNA molecules were tagged individually, and each one carried a unique molecular identifier. TCRdb ran MiXCR on the 5' RACE reads and lists one entry per CDR3 protein. The table includes about 1,400 distinct CDR3 sequences, about 43% detected once. This receptor was identified in a female donor with early-stage non-small cell lung cancer. The sample was PBMCs, taken at surgery. The chain recombines TRBV2 with TRBJ2-3, with D perhaps TRBD1 (6 bases). The CDR3 protein is CASNLGAPDTQYF. The CDR3 DNA reads TGTGCCAGCAATCTGGGGGCCCCGGATACGCAGTATTTT.